The 20 T cell receptor beta chains below were found in one sample sequenced in a study of blood T cells in healthy people across ages. The authors ran a second PCR of about 7 to 11 cycles using a sample-barcoded 5' primer and a J-beta primer mix. TCRdb re-derived calls from the 5' RACE reads in MiXCR, one entry per CDR3 protein. The data contain 1.8 million or so distinct CDR3 sequences, about 39% of them seen just once; the ten biggest clones take up more than 20%. The sequenced sample consisted of blood. These receptors were collected from a human donor in good health.

This clonotype has ten or more counts. This chain uses TRBV18 with TRBJ2-6; 7 bases align to TRBD1. Germline values: CDR1 KGHSH, CDR2 LQKENI. This CDR3 is built from 16 residues. The V gene end was trimmed by 6 bases and the J gene end by 1 base; junction bases not matched to a gene: 6. CDR3 coding DNA: TGTGCCAGCTCTCACACACAGGGGTCTGGGGCCAACGTCCTGACTTTC. This encodes CASSHTQGSGANVLTF.

V is TRBV5-1 and J is TRBJ1-2, with 7 bases identical to TRBD1. CDR1 is SGHRS, CDR2 YFSETQ, per germline. This CDR3 region has 13 residues. V gave up 4 bases and J gave up 8 bases; unmatched junction bases: 8. The CDR3 is CASSRGTDGGYTF. CDR3 coding DNA: TGCGCCAGCAGCAGGGGGACAGATGGGGGCTACACCTTC.

With regard to this clonotype: Relative to the germline gene, one junction end is altered; a read error may explain this. The chain links TRBV27 to TRBJ2-1, with TRBD2 matching 12 bases. Germline CDR1 reads MNHEY; CDR2 reads SMNVEV (reference sequence). CDR3 length equals 17 residues. The CDR3 region has the DNA TGTGCCAGCAGTTTGACTAGCGGGGGACCAACCTACAATGAGCCGTTCTTC. Translating it yields CASSLTSGGPTYNEPFF.

On this clonotype: A read error may produce the germline difference seen at one junction end. V gene TRBV4-1 combines with J gene TRBJ2-7; no definite D call. Germline values: CDR1 MGHRA, CDR2 YSYEKL. The CDR3 extends over 13 amino acids. CDR3 nucleotides: TGCGCCAACAGCCGTGATTATACCTACGAGCAGTACTTC. This sequence encodes CANSRDYTYEQYF.

The chain combines TRBV7-3 with TRBJ2-1; maybe TRBD2 (7 bases). The V end was cut by 2 bases, the J end by 2 bases, with 16 bases between. Germline V lookup: CDR1 SGHTA, CDR2 FQGTGA. This CDR3 region has 17 residues. The CDR3 sequence: CASSLGGGGGPYNEQFF. CDR3 nucleotide sequence: TGTGCCAGCAGCTTAGGAGGCGGCGGGGGCCCCTACAATGAGCAGTTCTTC.

This clonotype was picked up many times. The V and J genes are TRBV5-1 and TRBJ2-1; possible D gene TRBD1, 6 bases. CDR3 length: 11 amino acids. Trimming shortened V by 0 bases and J by 12 bases, and 7 bases separated the two germline ends. Germline loops: CDR1 SGHRS, CDR2 YFSETQ. CDR3 sequence (DNA): TGCGCCAGCAGCTTGGAAGGGGGGCAGTTCTTC. It translates to CASSLEGGQFF.

The rearrangement links TRBV5-1 to TRBJ2-4, with 10 positions matching TRBD1. With the DNA end fitting TRBJ2-7 better, the J assignment may be wrong. The CDR3 contains 15 residues. CDR1 and CDR2 (germline): SGHRS, YFSETQ. The CDR3 DNA follows: TGCGCCAGCAGCGTACGACTGGGACAGGGGTTCGAGCAGTACTTC. This gives the protein CASSVRLGQGFEQYF.

The V and J genes are TRBV20-1 and TRBJ2-7; 10 nucleotides agree with TRBD2. The CDR3 covers 15 residues. CDR1 is DFQATT and CDR2 is SNEGSKA in the germline V gene (reference sequence). The trim removed 5 bases at V and 0 bases at J, leaving 7 bases unmatched. In DNA, the CDR3 is TGCAGTGCTCCTAGCGGGGGCTATAGCTCCTACGAGCAGTACTTC. Translated, it gives CSAPSGGYSSYEQYF.

This clonotype came up once. The CDR3 DNA is TGCAGCGTAGCTTCAGGGGGCCCAGAGACCCAGTACTTC. Its protein is CSVASGGPETQYF. V is TRBV29-1 and J is TRBJ2-7; 8 bases fit TRBD1. The end of the DNA fits TRBJ2-5 better, so the J call may be wrong. Germline V CDR1 and CDR2: SQVTM, ANQGSEA. This CDR3 is built from 13 residues.

As for this clonotype: A read error is possible here, since a much larger clone lies one base away. V usage is TRBV29-1 and J usage is TRBJ2-3; TRBD1 matches at 11 bases. The germline CDR1 and CDR2 sequences are SQVTM and ANQGSEA. The CDR3 is made up of 13 amino acids. The V segment lost 6 bases and the J segment 10 bases; nucleotides outside the gene matches: 9. CDR3 amino acids: CSVRDRGGGSQYF. The CDR3, as DNA: TGCAGCGTCCGGGACAGGGGGGGAGGTTCGCAGTATTTT.

The CDR3 is CASSLTTPDRVMGNQPQHF. In nucleotides, the CDR3 is TGTGCCAGCAGCTTAACGACACCAGACAGGGTAATGGGCAATCAGCCCCAGCATTTT. This sequence joins TRBV7-2 and TRBJ1-5; 7 bases match TRBD1. There are 19 residues in the CDR3. The germline CDR1 and CDR2 sequences are SGHTA and FQGNSA. V was pared by 2 bases and J by 2 bases, with 15 bases of the junction left unmatched.

This chain connects TRBV29-1 to TRBJ2-1, with D possibly being TRBD2 (7 bases). This CDR3 spans 13 amino acids. Trimming pared 4 bases from V and 10 bases from J, leaving 17 bases between. Germline V gene sequence: CDR1 SQVTM, CDR2 ANQGSEA. The CDR3 sequence is CSVGWGGAREQFF. The CDR3 nucleotides are TGCAGCGTTGGTTGGGGGGGGGCTCGGGAGCAGTTCTTC.

The chain uses TRBV20-1 and TRBJ2-7, with 8 bases matching TRBD1. Germline CDR1 is DFQATT and CDR2 is SNEGSKA (reference sequence). The CDR3 runs to 14 residues. Losses at the gene ends were 0 bases for V and 6 bases for J; bases not matched to a gene: 7. DNA for the CDR3: TGCAGTGCTAGAGATCGGACAGGGACGTCCGAGCAGTACTTC. Its protein product is CSARDRTGTSEQYF.

This chain uses TRBV3-1 with TRBJ1-2; D ambiguous. The CDR3 has 14 residues. Trimming removed 3 bases at V and 6 bases at J, with 14 bases between. The V gene's germline CDR1 is LGHDT and CDR2 YNNKEL (reference sequence). The CDR3 DNA follows: TGTGCCAGCAGCCACAGAGACATGACCGATGGCTACACCTTC. This codes for CASSHRDMTDGYTF.

CDR3 amino acids: CASSFQRQAPSTLSNEQFF. CDR3 DNA: TGTGCCAGCAGTTTTCAGCGGCAGGCCCCGTCTACTCTCTCAAATGAGCAGTTCTTC. This chain uses TRBV28 with TRBJ2-1, with a weak D call TRBD2 (5 bases). V was cut by 3 bases and J by 7 bases, with 28 bases left in between. Germline-derived CDR1 and CDR2 are MDHEN and SYDVKM. This CDR3 spans 19 amino acids.

The chain uses TRBV6-5 and TRBJ2-7; D gene ambiguous. CDR3 length: 15 amino acids. Germline loops: CDR1 MNHEY, CDR2 SVGAGI. Trimming pared 0 bases from V and 2 bases from J, leaving 11 bases between. The CDR3 here is CASSYSARAAYEQYF. Here the CDR3 DNA reads TGTGCCAGCAGTTACTCCGCAAGGGCAGCCTACGAGCAGTACTTC.

The rearrangement joins TRBV6-5 to TRBJ2-2, with D possibly matching TRBD2 (5 bases). Looked up from germline, CDR1 is MNHEY and CDR2 is SVGAGI. The CDR3 has 17 residues. Trimming took off 2 bases at V and 0 bases at J, with 13 bases between the two ends. The CDR3 loop is CASSYNPLATNTGELFF. CDR3 nucleotide sequence: TGTGCCAGCAGTTACAACCCGCTAGCTACGAACACCGGGGAGCTGTTTTTT.

This clonotype was counted between two and nine times. The chain carries TRBV7-2 and TRBJ2-3, with D possibly TRBD1 on 6 matching bases. CDR1 SGHTA and CDR2 FQGNSA come from the germline V gene. V lost 5 bases, J lost 8 bases, and 14 bases lay in between. The CDR3 consists of 13 residues. CDR3 region: CASSEGGSLTQYF. The CDR3 nucleotides are TGTGCCAGCAGCGAAGGGGGTAGCCTTACGCAGTATTTT.

The CDR3 reads CASSTDGASTDTQYF. CDR3 nucleotides: TGTGCCAGCAGCACCGACGGGGCAAGCACAGATACGCAGTATTTT. The chain combines TRBV7-2 with TRBJ2-3; D is tentatively TRBD1 or TRBD2 (5 bases each). The CDR3 contains 15 residues. The germline V gene has CDR1 SGHTA and CDR2 FQGNSA. Trimming pared 5 bases from V and 0 bases from J, leaving 12 bases between.

This clonotype was counted between two and nine times. The chain employs TRBV20-1 and TRBJ2-5, with D hard to call. There are 10 residues in the CDR3. The V end was cut by 5 bases, the J end by 5 bases, with 6 bases between. Germline V gene data show CDR1 as DFQATT and CDR2 as SNEGSKA (reference sequence). The CDR3 reads CSAFKETQYF. In DNA, the CDR3 is TGCAGTGCTTTCAAGGAGACCCAGTACTTC.